The T cell receptor beta chain under discussion was sequenced for a study of T cell responses to AZD1222 COVID-19 vaccine. Study-wide context: Second-dose timings of about 4 or about 12 weeks were pooled. Findings of the study overall: Reportedly, nearly half the spike-specific TCRs target unmutated variant regions. Vaccine-related CD4 TCRs covered spike, predominating at 160-218 and 743-854. There were mostly white British donors and more females than males, and clonal diversity was possibly underestimated.

The ends were cut back, 4 bases at V and 4 bases at J, with 10 bases in the middle. This CDR3 region has 13 residues. Per germline, CDR1 SGHTA and CDR2 FQGNSA. The assay was immunoSEQ multiplex PCR, and TCRdb's table has in-frame clones only and misses some. The top ten hold around 6.8% of the sample, which has approximately 100,000 clones, 91% seen once. With respect to this clone: Its specificity is unknown.

V gene TRBV7-2 combines with J gene TRBJ1-2; D remains ambiguous. The clonotype comes from an adult in good health. The input for sequencing was peripheral blood, taken on day 0 of AZD1222 vaccination. The CDR3 loop is CASSSKGGYGYTF. The CDR3 DNA reads as TGTGCCAGCAGCTCGAAGGGAGGCTATGGCTACACCTTC.